Detailed here is one TCR beta chain. Its antigen is currently unknown. The data were taken from a study of blood T cells in healthy people across ages. A J-beta primer mix and a sample-barcoded 5' primer were used in a second PCR of about 7 to 12 cycles. TCRdb reprocessed the 5' RACE reads via MiXCR and lists one record per CDR3 protein. The table shows 800,000 or so distinct CDR3 sequences, with 35% to 60% occurring only once. General study findings and limits: Age showed a roughly linear inverse relationship with TCR beta diversity per million T cells.

Per germline, CDR1 PRHDT and CDR2 FYEKMQ (reference sequence). The CDR3 covers 11 residues. The ends were cut back, 4 bases at V and 15 bases at J, with 13 bases in the middle. V is TRBV13 and J is TRBJ2-4; D may correspond to TRBD1 or TRBD2 (5 bases each). This sequence was found in a man older than 75 in good health. The sample taken for sequencing was blood. As DNA, the CDR3 is TGTGCCAGCAGCTCGCGACGGGGCCGGTACTTC. Translation: CASSSRRGRYF.